The 13 T cell receptor beta chains listed next were all sequenced from one sample in a study of blood T cell repertoires in COVID-19. The protocol was immunoSEQ multiplex PCR, while the TCRdb copy is restricted to in-frame clones and leaves out a portion. The sample has roughly 390,000 clones; 85% are singletons. Sequenced input: peripheral blood. These TCRs come from a woman between 18 and 29 years old with acute or convalescent COVID-19.

V gene TRBV6-1 combines with J gene TRBJ1-1; the match to TRBD1 covers 8 bases. Trimming cost V 3 bases and J 4 bases; bases outside gene matches: 4. The CDR3 is 14 residues long. Germline CDR1 reads MNHNS; CDR2 reads SASEGT. The CDR3 nucleotides read TGTGCCAGCAGTGATCAGGGGGCGAGCACTGAAGCTTTCTTT. It codes for CASSDQGASTEAFF.

The V call is TRBV4-1, the J call TRBJ1-5, with 7 bases matching TRBD1. Germline V gene data show CDR1 as MGHRA and CDR2 as YSYEKL. V lost 0 bases, J lost 10 bases, and 9 bases stayed unmatched. CDR3 size: 15 residues. Written as DNA, the CDR3 is TGCGCCAGCAGCCAAGAATGGGACAGCCCCGAACCCCAGCATTTT. The encoded protein is CASSQEWDSPEPQHF.

V gene TRBV27 combines with J gene TRBJ2-7; 8 bases agree with TRBD2. CDR1 is MNHEY, CDR2 SMNVEV, per germline (reference sequence). V lost 10 bases to trimming and J lost 4 bases; unmatched junction nucleotides: 3. The CDR3 has 11 residues. The CDR3: CATRGGYEQYF. Written as DNA, the CDR3 is TGTGCCACCCGGGGGGGGTACGAGCAGTACTTC.

This chain uses TRBV13 with TRBJ2-7; 8 nucleotides match TRBD2. Trimming took 2 bases from V and 0 from J; bases not matched to a gene: 3. Germline CDR1 reads PRHDT; CDR2 reads FYEKMQ (reference sequence). The CDR3 has 15 residues. This CDR3 reads CASSLSGGSSYEQYF. The CDR3 DNA sequence: TGTGCCAGCAGCTTAAGCGGGGGTTCCTCCTACGAGCAGTACTTC.

The chain recombines TRBV12-3 or TRBV12-4 with TRBJ1-1; a weak D match, TRBD1 (5 bases). CDR3 size: 12 residues. Trimming shortened V by 6 bases and J by 5 bases, and 10 bases separated the two germline ends. CDR3 sequence (DNA): TGTGCCAGCAGCATCGGGGGGACTGAAGCTTTCTTT. Translating it yields CASSIGGTEAFF.

The V gene is TRBV7-9, the J gene TRBJ2-5; D perhaps matches TRBD2 (6 bases). In germline, CDR1 is SEHNR, CDR2 FQNEAQ (reference sequence). CDR3 length: 13 residues. V was shortened by 7 bases and J by 4 bases, with 13 bases between the two germline ends. Written as DNA, the CDR3 is TGTGCCAGCAACCCCGGGGGAACAGAGACCCAGTACTTC. Translation: CASNPGGTETQYF.

V and J are TRBV3-1 (or the pseudogene TRBV3-2) and TRBJ1-3, with a tentative D call TRBD1 (6 bases). In germline, CDR1 is LGHDT, CDR2 YNNKEL (reference sequence). The CDR3 covers 18 residues. Trimming left V 3 bases short and J 0 bases short, with 18 bases between. The CDR3 DNA follows: TGTGCCAGCAGCCACCGCGACCCGACAGGTTCCTCTGGAAACACCATATATTTT. Translating it yields CASSHRDPTGSSGNTIYF.

This chain joins TRBV18 and TRBJ2-1, with 10 bases fitting TRBD2. The ends lost 6 bases at V and 1 base at J; junction bases unmatched: 12. The CDR3 has 18 amino acids. Germline-derived CDR1 and CDR2 are KGHSH and LQKENI. The DNA for the CDR3 is TGTGCCAGCTCCCCCCTTGCGCTAGCGGGGGTATCCTACAATGAGCAGTTCTTC. The encoded protein is CASSPLALAGVSYNEQFF.

The chain links TRBV9 to TRBJ2-3; D is possibly TRBD2 (5 bases). This CDR3 region has 17 residues. Germline values: CDR1 SGDLS, CDR2 YYNGEE. V was trimmed by 1 base and J by 1 base, leaving 16 bases between them. The CDR3 spells CASSVSGRRAGTDTQYF. CDR3 DNA sequence: TGTGCCAGCAGCGTATCAGGACGGCGGGCAGGCACAGATACGCAGTATTTT.

The chain has TRBV3-1 (or the pseudogene TRBV3-2) and TRBJ2-1, with a tentative D call TRBD2 (6 bases). CDR3 length: 21 amino acids. V was cut by 0 bases and J by 2 bases, with 26 bases left in between. Germline-derived CDR1 and CDR2 are LGHDT and YNNKEL (reference sequence). CDR3 sequence: CASSQDLIGRLGGKAYNEQFF. The CDR3 nucleotides read TGTGCCAGCAGCCAAGATTTGATCGGCAGACTGGGCGGGAAGGCCTACAATGAGCAGTTCTTC.

This clone has just a few counts. The chain couples TRBV6-5 to TRBJ1-5; the match to TRBD1 covers 9 bases. This CDR3 has 15 amino acids. With V trimmed by 6 bases and J by 6 bases, 9 bases remained unmatched. The germline gives CDR1 MNHEY, CDR2 SVGAGI. The CDR3 DNA follows: TGTGCCAGCAGGCCTACAGGGGGCGGCGGTCAGCCCCAGCATTTT. Translation gives CASRPTGGGGQPQHF.

J is TRBJ1-2 and V is TRBV7-3; possibly TRBD1 for D (5 bases). Germline CDR1 reads SGHTA; CDR2 reads FQGTGA. The CDR3 sequence is 13 residues long. The ends were cut back, 4 bases at V and 8 bases at J, with 14 bases in the middle. CDR3 protein: CASSSTQGGGYTF. The DNA for the CDR3 is TGTGCCAGCAGCTCAACGCAGGGTGGGGGCTACACCTTC.

J is TRBJ1-1 and V is TRBV29-1; D unresolved. Germline CDR1 is SQVTM and CDR2 is ANQGSEA. Trimming cost V 3 bases and J 2 bases, with 7 bases left between them. CDR3 size: 12 residues. Here the CDR3 DNA reads TGCAGCGTTGACGAGGGAAACACTGAAGCTTTCTTT. Amino acids: CSVDEGNTEAFF.